This entry is about one T cell receptor (beta chain). This sample is part of a study of Ad26.COV2.S vaccination and SARS-CoV-2 variants. Treatment of the sample: 15 to 20 received Ad26.COV2.S at low or high dose, single or two shots; roughly five received placebo; per-sample allocation not given. Repertoires come from day 63 after the first vaccine or placebo injection. Participants' vaccine, an Ad26 vector, delivered Wuhan-strain SARS-CoV-2 spike. This CDR3 spans 14 amino acids. CDR1 and CDR2 (germline): MNHEY, SVGAGI. V was trimmed by 4 bases and J by 4 bases, leaving 11 bases between them. Here immunoSEQ multiplex PCR was the method, and the copy in TCRdb shows in-frame clones only, minus some. The sample carries roughly 400,000 clones, 90% recorded once.

The sequencing used peripheral blood, collected in a trial of Ad26.COV2.S vaccine versus placebo. J is TRBJ2-1 and V is TRBV6-5; D is unclear. The origin of this receptor is a person between 18 and 65 years old who received the Ad26.COV2.S COVID-19 vaccine or a placebo. The CDR3 DNA follows: TGTGCCAGCAGTTCAGTTCCTGTATACAATGAGCAGTTCTTC. Residues: CASSSVPVYNEQFF.